This TCR beta chain was captured in a study of blood T cell repertoires in COVID-19. Cohort 3 recovered donors had two negative PCRs, clearance, or symptom resolution. Sequenced by immunoSEQ multiplex PCR; TCRdb stores in-frame clones only, minus some. This table has fewer than 300,000 clones, roughly 89% appearing once. CDR3 length equals 16 residues. Germline V gene data show CDR1 as SGHVS and CDR2 as FQNEAQ. V lost 5 bases, J lost 1 base, and 17 bases lay in between. V usage is TRBV7-8 and J usage is TRBJ1-2, with D perhaps matching TRBD1 (6 bases). This clonotype was sampled from a middle-aged man who had recovered from COVID-19. The sample taken for sequencing was PBMCs or T cells enriched from blood (not recorded which). The CDR3 nucleotides read TGTGCCAGCAGCCCACGGGCCGAACAGGGTAACTATGGCTACACCTTC. Translating gives CASSPRAEQGNYGYTF.